The 18 T cell receptor beta chains below were found in one sample sequenced in a study of cytomegalovirus exposure and HLA in healthy donors. Researchers ran the PCR with 60 Vbeta and 13 Jbeta primers. The repertoire was sequenced with immunoSEQ multiplex PCR; TCRdb's copy has only in-frame clones and lacks some. The table lists 150,000 to 200,000 clones, approximately 71% of them singletons. Source material: PBMCs. The receptors stem from a man aged 45 to 65 in good health and CMV-seronegative.

The chain links TRBV5-6 to TRBJ2-2, with 9 nucleotides matching TRBD2. V lost 0 bases to trimming and J lost 4 bases; unmatched junction nucleotides: 13. The CDR3 length is 19 residues. Germline values: CDR1 SGHDT, CDR2 YYEEEE. CDR3 in amino acids: CASSLGVAGALEATGELFF. Here the CDR3 DNA reads TGTGCCAGCAGCTTGGGGGTAGCGGGGGCCCTCGAGGCCACCGGGGAGCTGTTTTTT.

The rearrangement joins TRBV7-2 to TRBJ1-1; the match to TRBD1 covers 7 bases. CDR3 length: 15 amino acids. CDR1 is SGHTA, CDR2 FQGNSA, per germline. Trimming removed 3 bases from V and 2 bases from J; junction bases left unmatched: 6. CDR3 amino acids: CASSFQGEFNTEAFF. The CDR3, as DNA: TGTGCCAGCAGCTTCCAGGGGGAATTTAACACTGAAGCTTTCTTT.

This clone was counted a few times. The sample carries other DNA sequences with the same CDR3. The V gene is TRBV6-5, the J gene TRBJ1-2; 7 bases agree with TRBD1. Looked up from germline, CDR1 is MNHEY and CDR2 is SVGAGI. There are 13 residues in the CDR3. The junction had 3 bases not matched to a gene; V was cut back by 6 bases and J by 2 bases. This CDR3 is CASSPTGNYGYTF. For the CDR3, the DNA is TGTGCCAGCAGCCCGACAGGGAACTATGGCTACACCTTC.

The CDR3 bases are TGCGCCAGCAGCCAGCTTCACGCCGGGAACACTGAAGCTTTCTTT. This gives the protein CASSQLHAGNTEAFF. The V and J genes are TRBV4-1 and TRBJ1-1; D gene uncertain. Germline CDR1 reads MGHRA; CDR2 reads YSYEKL. V was trimmed by 3 bases and J by 1 base, leaving 12 bases between them. The CDR3 extends over 15 amino acids.

The chain employs TRBV7-3 and TRBJ2-6, with 9 nucleotides matching TRBD1. V lost 6 bases, J lost 0 bases, and 12 bases stayed unmatched. The CDR3 extends over 19 amino acids. Germline values: CDR1 SGHTA, CDR2 FQGTGA. This CDR3 reads CASRPHRDRESSGANVLTF. The CDR3 region has the DNA TGTGCCAGCAGGCCCCACCGGGACAGGGAGTCCTCTGGGGCCAACGTCCTGACTTTC.

This clone appeared a few times. The chain couples TRBV6-4 to TRBJ2-2; TRBD1 aligns across 11 bases. V trimming: 6 bases; J trimming: 5 bases; junction bases outside the gene matches: 8. CDR1 is MRHNA and CDR2 is SNTAGT in the germline V gene. This CDR3 has 16 amino acids. CDR3 sequence reads: CASSEGQGAGTGELFF. In nucleotides, the CDR3 is TGTGCCAGCAGCGAAGGACAGGGGGCAGGGACCGGGGAGCTGTTTTTT.

V and J are TRBV6-6 and TRBJ1-6; D is unresolved. The germline gives CDR1 MNHNY, CDR2 SVGAGI (reference sequence). The CDR3 extends over 11 amino acids. The V gene lost 7 bases and the J gene lost 7 bases, with 5 bases spanning the gap. The CDR3 nucleotides are TGTGCCAGCAACCAGAATTCACCCCTCCACTTT. Translated: CASNQNSPLHF.

This clone was counted a few times. The chain joins TRBV6-6 to TRBJ1-4, with D hard to call. V gave up 3 bases and J gave up 4 bases, with 9 bases separating them. This CDR3 has 14 amino acids. CDR1 is MNHNY and CDR2 is SVGAGI in the germline V gene (reference sequence). The CDR3 nucleotides read TGTGCCAGCAGTTATGAAGCGTTTAATGAAAAACTGTTTTTT. Its protein product is CASSYEAFNEKLFF.

The rearrangement uses TRBV11-2 and TRBJ1-2; weak D call: TRBD1 (5 bases). The CDR3 totals 16 residues. Trimming took off 0 bases at V and 2 bases at J, with 13 bases between the two ends. Per the germline V gene, CDR1 is SGHAT and CDR2 is FQNNGV. CDR3 sequence: CASSLDLRSGNYGYTF. DNA for the CDR3: TGTGCCAGCAGCTTAGATCTCAGGTCAGGGAACTATGGCTACACCTTC. The full variable domain, rest sourced from reference TRBV11-2 and TRBJ1-2, is EAGVAQSPRYKIIEKRQSVAFWCNPISGHATLYWYQQILGQGPKLLIQFQNNGVVDDSQLPKDRFSAERLKGVDSTLKIQPAKLEDSAVYLCASSLDLRSGNYGYTFGSGTRLTVV.

This clone was detected once. The chain joins TRBV5-4 to TRBJ2-7, with TRBD1 matching 8 bases. V lost 0 bases, J lost 4 bases, and 3 bases stayed unmatched. Germline values: CDR1 SGHNT, CDR2 YYREEE (reference sequence). The CDR3 is made up of 14 amino acids. CDR3 bases: TGTGCCAGCAGCTTGGACAGGGGGGATTACGAGCAGTACTTC. It is translated as CASSLDRGDYEQYF.

The rearrangement joins TRBV10-2 to TRBJ2-7, with 9 bases matching TRBD1. The germline V gene has CDR1 WSHSY and CDR2 SAAADI. With 7 bases clipped from V and 0 bases from J, the junction kept 7 bases outside the gene matches. CDR3 length: 15 amino acids. CDR3 amino acids: CASTETGGFSYEQYF. The CDR3, as DNA: TGCGCCAGCACTGAAACAGGGGGCTTCTCCTACGAGCAGTACTTC.

CDR3 sequence reads: CASSYGQGETQYF. CDR3 coding DNA: TGTGCCAGCAGCTACGGACAGGGGGAGACCCAGTACTTC. The rearrangement links TRBV4-2 to TRBJ2-5; 9 nucleotides agree with TRBD1. Trimming removed 5 bases from V and 5 bases from J; junction bases left unmatched: 3. The germline gives CDR1 LGHNA, CDR2 YNFKEQ. The CDR3 has 13 residues.

This chain links TRBV28 with TRBJ2-5; maybe TRBD2 (6 bases). Germline CDR1 and CDR2: MDHEN and SYDVKM. The ends were cut back, 4 bases at V and 1 base at J, with 16 bases in the middle. This CDR3 is 16 amino acids long. In DNA, the CDR3 is TGTGCCAGCAGTTCTGGGAGGAGGGCGCGCCAAGAGACCCAGTACTTC. It codes for CASSSGRRARQETQYF. Full variable domain (outside the CDR3, taken from reference TRBV28 and TRBJ2-5): DVKVTQSSRYLVKRTGEKVFLECVQDMDHENMFWYRQDPGLGLRLIYFSYDVKMKEKGDIPEGYSVSREKKERFSLILESASTNQTSMYLCASSSGRRARQETQYFGPGTRLLVL.

This sequence joins TRBV29-1 and TRBJ2-1, with TRBD2 matching 7 bases. CDR1 is SQVTM and CDR2 is ANQGSEA in the germline V gene. The CDR3 covers 13 residues. V gave up 7 bases and J gave up 0 bases; unmatched junction bases: 3. CDR3 DNA sequence: TGCAGCGGTGGACTAGGCTCCTACAATGAGCAGTTCTTC. Its translation is CSGGLGSYNEQFF.

The CDR3 here is CASSFRQGETTGELFF. The DNA of the CDR3 is TGTGCCAGCAGCTTTCGACAGGGAGAGACCACCGGGGAGCTGTTTTTT. The V call is TRBV7-6, the J call TRBJ2-2; 7 nucleotides agree with TRBD1. The CDR3 loop spans 16 amino acids. Germline assignment: CDR1 SGHVS and CDR2 FNYEAQ. V lost 3 bases and J lost 4; bases outside the gene matches: 8.

V gene TRBV7-9 combines with J gene TRBJ2-2, with D possibly TRBD1 on 6 matching bases. The CDR3 consists of 17 residues. Germline values: CDR1 SEHNR, CDR2 FQNEAQ (reference sequence). Trimming took off 2 bases at V and 1 base at J, with 14 bases between the two ends. The CDR3, as DNA: TGTGCCAGCAGCTTACGGCAGGGGATGGGGAACACCGGGGAGCTGTTTTTT. This codes for CASSLRQGMGNTGELFF.

The chain recombines TRBV5-1 with TRBJ1-1; TRBD1 matches at 10 bases. Trimming took 3 bases from V and 5 from J; bases not matched to a gene: 4. The CDR3 consists of 14 residues. Germline assignment: CDR1 SGHRS and CDR2 YFSETQ. The DNA for the CDR3 is TGCGCCAGCAGCTCCCGGGACAGGGGAACTGAAGCTTTCTTT. Protein product: CASSSRDRGTEAFF. Looking up the rest from reference TRBV5-1 and TRBJ1-1 gives the full variable domain: KAGVTQTPRYLIKTRGQQVTLSCSPISGHRSVSWYQQTPGQGLQFLFEYFSETQRNKGNFPGRFSGRQFSNSRSEMNVSTLELGDSALYLCASSSRDRGTEAFFGQGTRLTVV.

The chain carries TRBV4-1 and TRBJ1-3; the D gene is possibly TRBD1 (5 bases). The CDR3 extends over 18 amino acids. V was trimmed by 7 bases and J by 1 base, leaving 23 bases between them. The germline V gene encodes CDR1 MGHRA and CDR2 YSYEKL. CDR3 bases: TGCGCCAGCAAATCCACCCCCGGGACTCCATATTCTGGAAACACCATATATTTT. It is translated as CASKSTPGTPYSGNTIYF.